These 3 T cell receptor beta chains were sequenced from one sample in a study of T-cell memory formation after mild COVID-19. TCRdb called the 5' RACE reads again in MiXCR, with one record for every CDR3 protein. This sample yields under 700,000 distinct CDR3 sequences, of which approximately 20% are seen a single time; around an eighth belongs to the top ten. Specimen: PBMCs or a T cell subset sorted from them (not recorded which). The receptors were gathered from an adult woman who had mild COVID-19 (a few samples of this study predate the infection). Cell type and time point are not known.

This clonotype came up a few times. The chain recombines TRBV10-2 with TRBJ2-5, with D hard to call. The germline V and J ends were trimmed by 3 bases and 5 bases, with 10 bases remaining between them. The CDR3 loop spans 13 amino acids. Looked up from germline, CDR1 is WSHSY and CDR2 is SAAADI. CDR3: CASSDGRLETQYF. The CDR3 DNA sequence: TGCGCCAGCAGTGACGGTCGGTTGGAGACCCAGTACTTC.

This clonotype was picked up a small number of times. This rearrangement joins TRBV12-3 or TRBV12-4 to TRBJ1-4; possible D gene TRBD1, 5 bases. CDR3 size: 16 residues. Trimming left V 1 base short and J 5 bases short, with 14 bases between. Here the CDR3 DNA reads TGTGCCAGCAGTTTAGGGGGGTCGGCCCGAAATGAAAAACTGTTTTTT. Translating gives CASSLGGSARNEKLFF.

The V call is TRBV6-1, the J call TRBJ2-6, with unresolved D. This CDR3 region has 15 residues. The V gene lost 6 bases and the J gene lost 0 bases, with 9 bases spanning the gap. Germline V gene sequence: CDR1 MNHNS, CDR2 SASEGT. The CDR3 DNA is TGTGCCAGCAGGGCACCAGGCTCTGGGGCCAACGTCCTGACTTTC. It translates to CASRAPGSGANVLTF.